This T cell receptor beta chain was sequenced for a study of blood T cell repertoires in COVID-19. Study information: Samples taken during acute and convalescent COVID-19 were collected in the United States, Italy and Spain.

Trimming at V came to 3 bases and at J to 6 bases, leaving 15 bases not matched to a gene. Germline CDR1 is MGHRA and CDR2 is YSYEKL. The CDR3 extends over 18 amino acids. Authors' analysis steps: Amplification of reference gene primers provided the estimated nucleated cell counts. The method was immunoSEQ multiplex PCR; TCRdb's version includes in-frame clones alone and lacks a portion of them. That table gives V, J and clone size, and the DNA gave D and trimming. The sample has about 74,000 clones; under 85% are singletons. The sample taken for sequencing was peripheral blood. This rearrangement joins TRBV4-1 to TRBJ2-2, with TRBD2 matching 8 bases. This TCR was sampled from a man between 65 and 79 years old with acute or convalescent COVID-19. CDR3 protein: CASSQVGPGGRSPGELFF. The CDR3 DNA is TGCGCCAGCAGCCAGGTTGGTCCCGGCGGGAGGTCTCCCGGGGAGCTGTTTTTT.